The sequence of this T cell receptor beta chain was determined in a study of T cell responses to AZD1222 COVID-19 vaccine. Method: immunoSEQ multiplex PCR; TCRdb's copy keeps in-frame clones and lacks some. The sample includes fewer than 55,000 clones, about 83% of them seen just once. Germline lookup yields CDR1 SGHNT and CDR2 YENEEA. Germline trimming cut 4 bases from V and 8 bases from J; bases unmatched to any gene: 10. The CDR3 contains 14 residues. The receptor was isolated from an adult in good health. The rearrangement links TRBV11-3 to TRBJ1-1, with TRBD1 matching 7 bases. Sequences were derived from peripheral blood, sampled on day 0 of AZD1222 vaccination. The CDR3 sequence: CASSSRERGQEAFF. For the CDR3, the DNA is TGTGCCAGCAGCTCGCGCGAGAGGGGGCAGGAAGCTTTCTTT. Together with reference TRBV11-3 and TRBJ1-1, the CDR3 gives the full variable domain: EAGVVQSPRYKIIEKKQPVAFWCNPISGHNTLYWYLQNLGQGPELLIRYENEEAVDDSQLPKDRFSAERLKGVDSTLKIQPAELGDSAVYLCASSSRERGQEAFFGQGTRLTVV.